A selection of T cell receptor beta chains follows, all from one sample in a study of T cells in Graves' hyperthyroidism and ophthalmopathy. A single record per CDR3 protein comes from TCRdb applying MiXCR to the multiplex PCR reads. The sample includes approximately 600,000 distinct CDR3 sequences, approximately 15% of them seen just once. The sequencing sample was made of blood. The receptors here all came from a woman aged 18-35 years with Graves' ophthalmopathy. CDR3s leave out the opening cysteine and the closing phenylalanine or tryptophan.

>TRBV29-1|TRBJ1-2
SAGQGAEGYT
>TRBV27|TRBJ2-7
ASSLYASLGHEQY
>TRBV20-1|TRBJ2-3
SAATRHMRVAQY
>TRBV18|TRBJ1-4
ASSPESRREKLF
>TRBV5-6|TRBJ2-1
ASSLASGGGSYNEQF
>TRBV12-5|TRBJ1-1
ASGLVVSGRGMNTEAF
>TRBV7-2|TRBJ2-7
ASSFRGGGYGEQY
>TRBV11-2|TRBJ1-1
ASSLHQNPQGVAF
>TRBV7-3|-
ASTRGGSGYLTYEQF
>TRBV12-5|TRBJ2-7
ASGITYEQY
>TRBV12-3/TRBV12-4|TRBJ2-6
ASSTGGRSSGANVLT